The 7 T cell receptor beta chains reported below all come from one sample, sequenced in a study of T cells after yellow fever vaccination. TCRdb fed the 5' RACE reads into MiXCR, producing one record per CDR3 protein. This sample has about 58,000 distinct CDR3 sequences; roughly 6.9% occur once, and the top ten carry 40% to 45%. Sequencing was performed on CD8+ T cells sorted from PBMCs, taken on the day of the first yellow fever vaccination. The receptors were gathered from a man aged 18 to 29 who received the YFV17D yellow fever vaccine.

The V and J genes are TRBV12-3 or TRBV12-4 and TRBJ1-2; TRBD1 matches 9 bases. V dropped 1 base and J dropped 4; count of bases not matched to a gene: 4. The CDR3 is 15 residues long. CDR3 protein: CASSLGTGVVYGYTF. The CDR3 DNA is TGTGCCAGCAGTTTAGGGACAGGGGTTGTCTATGGCTACACCTTC.

The sample holds many counts of this clonotype. V gene TRBV7-9 combines with J gene TRBJ1-3, with TRBD1 matching 8 bases. With V trimmed by 2 bases and J by 2 bases, 5 bases remained unmatched. The CDR3 sequence is 16 residues long. The V gene's germline CDR1 is SEHNR and CDR2 FQNEAQ (reference sequence). The CDR3: CASSLQGQGPGNTIYF. CDR3 bases: TGTGCCAGCAGCTTACAAGGACAGGGTCCTGGAAACACCATATATTTT.

In this sample, this clonotype turned up many times. The genes are TRBV27 and TRBJ2-3, with 10 bases fitting TRBD1. Germline lookup yields CDR1 MNHEY and CDR2 SMNVEV (reference sequence). The ends lost 6 bases at V and 3 bases at J; junction bases unmatched: 6. The CDR3 has 15 residues. CDR3 loop: CASSPGTGATDTQYF. DNA of the CDR3: TGTGCCAGCAGCCCCGGGACAGGGGCGACAGATACGCAGTATTTT.

The V and J genes are TRBV6-1 and TRBJ2-7; 12 bases line up with TRBD2. The length of the CDR3 is 16 residues. Per the germline V gene, CDR1 is MNHNS and CDR2 is SASEGT. V trimming: 2 bases; J trimming: 7 bases; junction bases outside the gene matches: 9. The CDR3 bases are TGTGCCAGCAGTGAACTAGCGGGGGGGCCGTCGGGTGAGCAGTACGTC. Protein sequence: CASSELAGGPSGEQYV.

This clonotype showed up just a few times. The chain has TRBV7-9 and TRBJ1-1; 8 bases are shared with TRBD1. Germline V gives CDR1 SEHNR, CDR2 FQNEAQ (reference sequence). V lost 5 bases and J lost 4; bases outside the gene matches: 9. The CDR3 sequence is 15 residues long. CDR3 in amino acids: CASSPLDRGVTEAFF. In DNA, the CDR3 is TGTGCCAGCAGCCCACTAGACAGGGGAGTCACTGAAGCTTTCTTT.

This clonotype was observed a few times. V gene TRBV12-5 combines with J gene TRBJ2-1, with 8 bases aligning to TRBD2. This CDR3 is built from 18 residues. Germline loops: CDR1 LGHNT, CDR2 FRNRAP. With V trimmed by 6 bases and J by 4 bases, 17 bases remained unmatched. The CDR3: CASGSSLGRGARYNEQFF. The CDR3 bases are TGTGCTAGTGGCAGCTCCCTAGGGCGGGGGGCTCGATACAATGAGCAGTTCTTC.

This clonotype was detected ten times or more. V gene TRBV19 combines with J gene TRBJ1-4; D perhaps matches TRBD1 (5 bases). Trimming pared 3 bases from V and 6 bases from J, leaving 11 bases between. The germline CDR1 and CDR2 sequences are LNHDA and SQIVND (reference sequence). The CDR3 is 14 amino acids. The CDR3 DNA sequence: TGTGCCAGTAGTATTGGAGGAGGGGATGAAAAACTGTTTTTT. It encodes CASSIGGGDEKLFF.